A selection of T cell receptor beta chains follows, all from one sample in a study of cytomegalovirus exposure and HLA in healthy donors. Repertoires were generated with immunoSEQ multiplex PCR, while TCRdb's copy carries only in-frame clones and drops some. This sample has over 100,000 clones; around 73% occur once, and the top ten carry approximately 1.9%. Source material: PBMCs. All receptors come from a woman aged 40 to 50 in good health and CMV-seronegative. CDR3s include the opening cysteine and the closing phenylalanine or tryptophan. A D gene is named only where the DNA matches it firmly. Some rows mark clone size as missing; the rest say once, few, many or name a class of expanded clone.

TRBJ2-5	.	.	TRBV25-1	TGTGCCAGCGAGGATTCCGGGACATTCCAAGAGACCCAGTACTTC	CASEDSGTFQETQYF
TRBJ2-3	.	.	TRBV7-3	TGTGCCAGCAGCCGGGGGATTCTACCCACAGATACGCAGTATTTT	CASSRGILPTDTQYF
TRBJ2-3	.	TRBD1	TRBV4-1	TGCGCCAGCAGCCAGACAGGGAGCACAGATACGCAGTATTTT	CASSQTGSTDTQYF
TRBJ2-7	.	TRBD2	TRBV7-9	TGTGCCAGCAGCGGGGGGGGGACTAGCGGGAGGGGGTTCTACGAGCAGTACTTC	CASSGGGTSGRGFYEQYF
TRBJ2-1	few	TRBD2	TRBV2	TGTGCCAGCATTGTGGACACTAGCGGGAGTGAGCAGTTCTTC	CASIVDTSGSEQFF
TRBJ2-1	.	TRBD2	TRBV5-4	TGTGCCAGCCGCATATCCGGGACTAGAAACAATGAGCAGTTCTTC	CASRISGTRNNEQFF
TRBJ1-1	.	TRBD1	TRBV11-2	TGTGCCAGCAGCTTCCCCCTGGGACAGGGGACTGAAGCTTTCTTT	CASSFPLGQGTEAFF
TRBJ2-1	once	.	TRBV18	TGTGCCAGCTCACCACAACCATCTAGCAATGAGCAGTTCTTC	CASSPQPSSNEQFF
TRBJ2-7	.	.	TRBV4-1	TGCGCCAGCAGCCACGAACACAGGGTAACCTACGAGCAGTACTTC	CASSHEHRVTYEQYF
TRBJ2-7	.	.	TRBV5-5	TGTGCCAGCAGCTTGCAAGGGGGAGCCTACGAGCAGTACTTC	CASSLQGGAYEQYF
TRBJ1-1	.	.	TRBV28	TGTGCCAGCATTCCCTCAGGAGGGTTGTTCCCCCCCACTGAAGCTTTCTTT	CASIPSGGLFPPTEAFF
TRBJ2-4	.	TRBD1	TRBV7-9	TGTTCCAGCAGCCTACCACCGGGACAGGGACTGAACATTCAGTACTTC	CSSSLPPGQGLNIQYF
TRBJ2-1	.	TRBD2	TRBV19	TGTGCCAGTAGGGCTAGCGGGAGAATTGGCAATGAGCAGTTCTTC	CASRASGRIGNEQFF
TRBJ2-2	few	TRBD2	TRBV9	TGTGCCAGCATGAGCGGGGCGAACACCGGGGAGCTGTTTTTT	CASMSGANTGELFF
TRBJ2-5	.	.	TRBV2	TGTGCCAGCAGCCCTCAGGCGACCCAGTACTTC	CASSPQATQYF
TRBJ2-3	.	.	TRBV6-6	TGTGCCAGCAGTTACGATCCACCCGAGAATACGCAGTATTTT	CASSYDPPENTQYF
TRBJ1-2	.	TRBD1	TRBV19	TGTGCCAGTAGGAGGACAGGGGCCCGTGGCTATGGCTACACCTTC	CASRRTGARGYGYTF
TRBJ1-1	.	.	TRBV9	TGTGCCAGCAGCGTAGTGGGCGGGGGGGGCACTGAAGCTTTCTTT	CASSVVGGGGTEAFF
TRBJ1-3	.	.	TRBV7-9	TGTGCCAGCAGCTCGCATCCCGGGACATTTCTCTCTGGAAACACCATATATTTT	CASSSHPGTFLSGNTIYF
TRBJ2-7	.	.	TRBV19	TGTGCCACCCCGGTCTACGAGCAGTACTTC	CATPVYEQYF
TRBJ2-7	.	TRBD1	TRBV7-8	TGTGCCAGCAGCTTAAGGTGGGACAGCTCGAACGAGCAGTACTTC	CASSLRWDSSNEQYF
TRBJ2-7	.	TRBD1	TRBV10-3	TGTGCCATCAGTGGGGACAGGGGTGGGGAGCAGTACTTC	CAISGDRGGEQYF
TRBJ1-4	.	.	TRBV2	TGTGCCAGCAGTGATATCGGGGGGGGTAATGAAAAACTGTTTTTT	CASSDIGGGNEKLFF
TRBJ2-7	few	.	TRBV7-2	TGTGCCAGCAGCTTAGCGTTCGCAGCCTACGAGCAGTACTTC	CASSLAFAAYEQYF
TRBJ1-6	once	.	TRBV4-3	TGCGCCAGCAGCCAAGATGGTGGAGAGAATTCACCCCTCCACTTT	CASSQDGGENSPLHF
TRBJ2-7	.	TRBD1	TRBV27	TGTGCCAGCAGCCTTATCAGGACAGGCCTATACGAGCAGTACTTC	CASSLIRTGLYEQYF
TRBJ1-5	.	.	TRBV28	TGTGCCAGCAGATCCAGGGGAGTAGGTAGCAATCAGCCCCAGCATTTT	CASRSRGVGSNQPQHF
TRBJ1-6	.	TRBD1	TRBV7-2	TGTGCCAGCAGCACACGGGACAGGGAAGGACTTTATAATTCACCCCTCCACTTT	CASSTRDREGLYNSPLHF
TRBJ1-1	.	.	TRBV27	TGTGCCAGCAGTTTATGGCTGGACACTGAGGCTTTCTTT	CASSLWLDTEAFF
TRBJ1-1	.	TRBD1	TRBV5-1	TGCGCCAGCAGCTTGGTGGGGACAGGGAACACTGAAGCTTTCTTT	CASSLVGTGNTEAFF
TRBJ2-3	.	.	TRBV27	TGTGCCAGCAGTAAAAACTCGTTACCTAGCACAGATACGCAGTATTTT	CASSKNSLPSTDTQYF
TRBJ1-1	.	.	TRBV4-3	TGCGCCAGCAGCCAATACAGCGGGGGAGACACTGAAGCTTTCTTT	CASSQYSGGDTEAFF
TRBJ2-3	.	TRBD2	TRBV5-4	TGTGCCAGCAGCTCTCAGCGGGAGATCACAGATACGCAGTATTTT	CASSSQREITDTQYF
TRBJ2-7	.	.	TRBV11-2	TGTGCCAGCAGCGAAGGACAAATTTCTACGCAGCAGTACTTC	CASSEGQISTQQYF
TRBJ2-7	.	.	TRBV6-1	TGTGCCAGCAGTGGGGTGACAGCAGGCTACGAGCAGTACTTC	CASSGVTAGYEQYF
TRBJ2-5	.	TRBD1	TRBV7-2	TGTGCCAGCAGTCGAGACAGGGCTCAGGAGACCCAGTACTTC	CASSRDRAQETQYF
TRBJ1-2	.	.	TRBV28	TGTGCCAGCACCCTTTTTATTGAGGGTGGCTACACCTTC	CASTLFIEGGYTF
TRBJ1-2	.	.	TRBV27	TGTGCCAGCAGTGCCCGCGGGGATGGCTACACCTTC	CASSARGDGYTF
TRBJ2-7	few	.	TRBV6-5	TGTGCCAGCAACACAGGAGAGTTTCACGAGCAGTACTTC	CASNTGEFHEQYF
TRBJ1-2	.	TRBD1	TRBV29-1	TGCAGCGCCAAAAACAGGGGGAACTATGGCTACACCTTC	CSAKNRGNYGYTF
TRBJ2-2	.	TRBD2	TRBV28	TGTGCCAGCAGTTTAGGGCTAGCGGGTAACACCGGGGAGCTGTTTTTT	CASSLGLAGNTGELFF
TRBJ2-7	.	.	TRBV5-4	TGTGCCAGCAGCTTGGCCGGGGAAGGCTCCTACGAGCAGTACTTC	CASSLAGEGSYEQYF
TRBJ2-3	.	.	TRBV25-1	TGTGCCAGCAGTAAGTGGGGAGAGGGCCAAACAGATACGCAGTATTTT	CASSKWGEGQTDTQYF
TRBJ2-1	.	.	TRBV4-1	TGCGCCAGCTCCCCAACGGGCGGGAATGAGCAGTTCTTC	CASSPTGGNEQFF